This note documents a single TCR beta chain sequence. Together with a sample-barcoded 5' primer, a J-beta primer mix was included in a second PCR lasting about 7 to 11 cycles. MiXCR, run by TCRdb on the 5' RACE reads, gives a single entry per CDR3 protein. The repertoire has around 1.5 million distinct CDR3 sequences, roughly 30% of them found once; the top ten carry about 11%. This sample is part of a study of blood T cells in healthy people across ages. V lost 3 bases, J lost 6 bases, and 11 bases stayed unmatched. The CDR3 extends over 14 amino acids. In germline, CDR1 is DFQATT, CDR2 SNEGSKA (reference sequence).

The chain couples TRBV20-1 to TRBJ2-7, with 7 bases that match TRBD1. The TCR was taken from a woman under 40 in good health. Material: blood. The CDR3 loop is CSARTTGAPCEQYF. The CDR3 region has the DNA TGCAGTGCTAGGACTACAGGGGCCCCCTGCGAGCAGTACTTC.